One and the same sample provided the 29 T cell receptor beta chains below, sequenced in a study of T cell repertoires in cytomegalovirus infection. A single record per CDR3 protein comes from TCRdb applying MiXCR to the reads. The table lists some 400,000 distinct CDR3 sequences, around 32% of them singletons, with about 13% in the top ten. Sequencing was performed on PBMCs. These receptors were obtained from a human donor in good health (CMV status not recorded). Some clones in this sample may be carry-over from other donors' samples.

The chain has TRBV27 and TRBJ2-7; 7 nucleotides match TRBD1. Germline CDR1 is MNHEY and CDR2 is SMNVEV (reference sequence). V lost 5 bases and J lost 5; bases outside the gene matches: 6. CDR3 length: 13 residues. The CDR3, as DNA: TGTGCCAGCAGTCTGACAGGGATCCACGAGCAGTACTTC. Amino acid sequence: CASSLTGIHEQYF.

With regard to this clonotype: A read error may be the cause here, since a much bigger clone is one base away. The chain is built from TRBV7-2 and TRBJ1-5; TRBD1 aligns across 7 bases. The CDR3 covers 15 residues. CDR1 is SGHTA and CDR2 is FQGNSA in the germline V gene. This CDR3 is CASSPDRQGRQPQNF. Here the CDR3 DNA reads TGTGCCAGCAGCCCCGATAGACAGGGTCGGCAGCCCCAGAATTTT.

This clonotype was recorded a few times. V is TRBV20-1 and J is TRBJ1-5, with D possibly matching TRBD1 (5 bases). The CDR3 loop spans 13 amino acids. Germline CDR1 is DFQATT and CDR2 is SNEGSKA (reference sequence). Trimming cost V 6 bases and J 7 bases, with 16 bases left between them. The CDR3, as DNA: TGCAGTGCCGGGGGGGGATCTGGCCAGCCCCAGCATTTT. Translation gives CSAGGGSGQPQHF.

The sample holds many counts of this clonotype. This chain links TRBV12-3 or TRBV12-4 with TRBJ2-2; D ambiguous. The germline V and J ends were trimmed by 3 bases and 2 bases, with 7 bases remaining between them. The CDR3 covers 14 residues. CDR3 sequence (DNA): TGTGCCAGCAGTTTGTGGCTCAACACCGGGGAGCTGTTTTTT. This codes for CASSLWLNTGELFF.

This chain joins TRBV7-2 and TRBJ2-1; D tentatively reads TRBD1 or TRBD2 (5 bases each). Germline CDR1 is SGHTA and CDR2 is FQGNSA. The CDR3 is made up of 15 amino acids. The V gene lost 2 bases and the J gene lost 12 bases, with 20 bases spanning the gap. The CDR3 coding sequence is TGTGCCAGCAGCTTATTTGGCGGGCACTCAAGGGGGCAGTTCTTC. It is translated as CASSLFGGHSRGQFF.

With respect to this clonotype: Given a much more abundant clone one base away, this may be a read error. The V and J genes are TRBV7-2 and TRBJ2-1; the D is unclear. This CDR3 spans 16 amino acids. V was shortened by 0 bases and J by 5 bases, with 14 bases between the two germline ends. Germline V lookup: CDR1 SGHTA, CDR2 FQGNSA. This CDR3 reads CASSLASQVANNEQFF. The CDR3 DNA is TGTGCCAGCAGCTTAGCGTCTCAGGTGGCTAACAATGAGCAGTTCTTC.

A note on this clonotype: The conserved final phenylalanine or tryptophan is absent from the CDR3, which likely points to a read error. It is unclear where the CDR3 begins or ends on the DNA, so no DNA is shown, and the CDR3 is as TCRdb lists it. The rearrangement joins TRBV6-1 to TRBJ2-1; the listed D gene, TRBD2, was not tested against the DNA. The CDR3 length equals 15 residues, ends included. The germline V gene has CDR1 MNHNS and CDR2 SASEGT. The CDR3 is CASSEYRREDAEQLL.

J is TRBJ2-3 and V is TRBV29-1, with 9 nucleotides matching TRBD1. The CDR3 spans 13 residues. V lost 5 bases and J lost 1; bases outside the gene matches: 1. The germline gives CDR1 SQVTM, CDR2 ANQGSEA. CDR3 amino acids: CSVWDRGTDTQYF. The CDR3 DNA follows: TGCAGCGTTTGGGACAGGGGCACAGATACGCAGTATTTT.

CDR3 amino acids: CASSHGGNYGYTF. The DNA for the CDR3 is TGTGCCAGCAGCCATGGGGGTAACTATGGCTACACCTTC. V is TRBV5-5 and J is TRBJ1-2, with D tentatively TRBD1 (5 bases). Trimming took 4 bases from V and 1 from J, leaving 8 bases between them. The germline V gene has CDR1 SGHKS and CDR2 YYEKEE (reference sequence). The CDR3 consists of 13 residues.

The CDR3, as DNA: TGTGCCAGCAGCTCCCGAGGACTAGCGGGGGGAAATTACCAAGAGACCCAGTACTTC. The encoded protein is CASSSRGLAGGNYQETQYF. V gene TRBV7-9 combines with J gene TRBJ2-5, with 14 bases matching TRBD2. This CDR3 region has 19 residues. The J segment lost 0 bases and the V segment lost 4 bases, leaving 10 bases of the junction unmatched. In germline, CDR1 is SEHNR, CDR2 FQNEAQ (reference sequence).

This clonotype was seen a handful of times. The rearrangement joins TRBV4-1 to TRBJ1-1, with D perhaps matching TRBD1 (6 bases). The germline V gene has CDR1 MGHRA and CDR2 YSYEKL. V was cut by 1 base and J by 3 bases, with 18 bases left in between. This CDR3 has 17 amino acids. This CDR3 is CASSQAWAGAMYTEAFF. The CDR3 nucleotides read TGCGCCAGCAGCCAAGCTTGGGCAGGGGCCATGTACACTGAAGCTTTCTTT.

This clonotype was seen a few times. The chain uses TRBV9 and TRBJ2-5; D remains unclear. The CDR3 spans 14 residues. The germline gives CDR1 SGDLS, CDR2 YYNGEE. V was cut by 0 bases and J by 3 bases, with 9 bases left in between. The CDR3 protein is CASSVGLSKETQYF. The CDR3 DNA reads as TGTGCCAGCAGCGTAGGGCTATCTAAAGAGACCCAGTACTTC. The full variable domain, rest sourced from reference TRBV9 and TRBJ2-5, is DSGVTQTPKHLITATGQRVTLRCSPRSGDLSVYWYQQSLDQGLQFLIQYYNGEERAKGNILERFSAQQFPDLHSELNLSSLELGDSALYFCASSVGLSKETQYFGPGTRLLVL.

This clonotype was found many times. The V call is TRBV7-8, the J call TRBJ2-3, with D hard to call. This CDR3 contains 18 residues. V lost 2 bases to trimming and J lost 0 bases, with 18 bases between them. The germline CDR1 and CDR2 sequences are SGHVS and FQNEAQ. CDR3 nucleotide sequence: TGTGCCAGCAGCTTATGGTCTTTTTCTGGTACTAGCACAGATACGCAGTATTTT. Translating gives CASSLWSFSGTSTDTQYF.

This clonotype has a count of ten or more. V is TRBV7-2 and J is TRBJ2-1; TRBD1 matches at 7 bases. CDR3 length equals 16 residues. V shed 2 bases, J shed 4 bases, and the junction held 8 bases outside the gene matches. Looked up from germline, CDR1 is SGHTA and CDR2 is FQGNSA. In nucleotides, the CDR3 is TGTGCCAGCAGCTTAATGGGCCGGGACAGATACAATGAGCAGTTCTTC. It specifies CASSLMGRDRYNEQFF.

This clonotype was picked up many times. The V gene is TRBV7-2, the J gene TRBJ1-5; maybe TRBD1 (5 bases). Trimming shortened V by 1 base and J by 7 bases, and 11 bases separated the two germline ends. CDR3 length equals 14 residues. Germline-derived CDR1 and CDR2 are SGHTA and FQGNSA. The CDR3 is CASSLVREGQPQHF. DNA of the CDR3: TGTGCCAGCAGCTTAGTCAGGGAGGGCCAGCCCCAGCATTTT.

V usage is TRBV12-5 and J usage is TRBJ2-1; the D is unclear. The CDR3 loop spans 13 amino acids. V lost 6 bases to trimming and J lost 4 bases, with 10 bases between them. Per the germline V gene, CDR1 is LGHNT and CDR2 is FRNRAP. The CDR3 loop reads CASGEGKYNEQFF. As DNA, the CDR3 is TGTGCTAGTGGGGAAGGGAAGTACAATGAGCAGTTCTTC.

This clonotype was seen a few times. The chain links TRBV12-3 or TRBV12-4 to TRBJ1-6; D possibly corresponds to TRBD1 (5 bases). This CDR3 comprises 14 residues. The V end lost 5 bases, the J end lost 11 bases, and 16 bases lay between the germline ends. The CDR3 reads CASSQGGANTPLHF. In nucleotides, the CDR3 is TGTGCCAGCAGTCAGGGCGGGGCCAACACACCCCTCCACTTT.

Turning to this clonotype: A clone one base away is much larger, so this may be a read error. This chain connects TRBV7-2 to TRBJ2-3, with a possible D match to TRBD1 (6 bases). The CDR3 is 15 amino acids. Germline CDR1 is SGHTA and CDR2 is FQGNSA. The CDR3 sequence: CASSLRTVDADTPYF. The CDR3, as DNA: TGTGCCAGCAGCTTACGGACAGTGGACGCAGATACGCCGTATTTT.

This clonotype came up a few times. The chain has TRBV12-3 or TRBV12-4 and TRBJ2-7; the D gene is possibly TRBD1 (8 bases). The CDR3 has 14 amino acids. Trimming removed 5 bases from V and 5 bases from J, with 16 bases in between. CDR3 sequence reads: CASSIRQGRDEQYF. The CDR3 nucleotides are TGTGCCAGCAGTATCCGACAGGGGAGGGACGAGCAGTACTTC.

This clonotype was seen a handful of times. J is TRBJ1-3 and V is TRBV12-3 or TRBV12-4; 11 bases line up with TRBD1. The ends lost 2 bases at V and 4 bases at J; junction bases unmatched: 4. This CDR3 contains 16 residues. Written as DNA, the CDR3 is TGTGCCAGCAGTTTAAGGACAGGGGGCCTCGGAAACACCATATATTTT. Translating it yields CASSLRTGGLGNTIYF.

This clonotype came up many times. This chain uses TRBV7-9 with TRBJ1-1; D not certain. The CDR3 sequence is 15 residues long. CDR1 is SEHNR, CDR2 FQNEAQ, per germline (reference sequence). Between the trimmed V and J ends, which lost 2 bases and 1 base, there was a span of 11 bases. The CDR3 DNA is TGTGCCAGCAGCTTAAGGGCCCAGGCGAACACTGAAGCTTTCTTT. As protein: CASSLRAQANTEAFF.

This clonotype was detected a few times. This rearrangement joins TRBV27 to TRBJ1-2; a weak D match, TRBD1 (6 bases). The V end lost 5 bases, the J end lost 0 bases, and 13 bases lay between the germline ends. Per germline, CDR1 MNHEY and CDR2 SMNVEV (reference sequence). The CDR3 is 15 amino acids. CDR3 DNA sequence: TGTGCCAGCAGTGTAACAGGGCCAGCTAACTATGGCTACACCTTC. Protein sequence: CASSVTGPANYGYTF.

V and J are TRBV7-9 and TRBJ1-2; weak D call: TRBD1 (6 bases). The V end lost 7 bases, the J end lost 7 bases, and 25 bases lay between the germline ends. The CDR3 runs 16 residues. Germline lookup yields CDR1 SEHNR and CDR2 FQNEAQ (reference sequence). This chain's CDR3 is CASTKEGGQGLGGYTF. For the CDR3, the DNA is TGTGCCAGCACCAAAGAGGGGGGTCAGGGACTCGGTGGCTACACCTTC.

This clonotype was detected only a few times. V is TRBV11-2 and J is TRBJ2-1; 9 bases map to TRBD2. Trimming at V came to 6 bases and at J to 6 bases, leaving 12 bases not matched to a gene. The CDR3 extends over 16 amino acids. CDR1 is SGHAT, CDR2 FQNNGV, per germline. The DNA of the CDR3 is TGTGCCAGCAGGAGCTCAGGGACTAGCATACCCAATGAGCAGTTCTTC. It is translated as CASRSSGTSIPNEQFF.

This clonotype was seen only a few times. This chain connects TRBV20-1 to TRBJ1-2; 10 positions match TRBD1. The CDR3 spans 15 residues. Germline V gene data show CDR1 as DFQATT and CDR2 as SNEGSKA (reference sequence). Trimming cost V 6 bases and J 3 bases; bases outside gene matches: 10. Here the CDR3 DNA reads TGCAGTGCCAAGACAGGGGGCGGAAGGGACTATGGCTACACCTTC. Translating it yields CSAKTGGGRDYGYTF.

The CDR3 DNA reads TGTGCCGGGGCCCTTCGGGGGGAGACCCAGTACTTC. As protein: CAGALRGETQYF. The gene calls are TRBV2 and TRBJ2-5; tentative D call: TRBD2 (6 bases). This CDR3 comprises 12 residues. With 11 bases removed from V and 5 bases from J, the gap between germline ends came to 15 bases. Per germline, CDR1 SNHLY and CDR2 FYNNEI.

This rearrangement joins TRBV19 to TRBJ1-5; D might be TRBD1 (5 bases). Germline values: CDR1 LNHDA, CDR2 SQIVND (reference sequence). The CDR3 has 12 residues. V was trimmed by 8 bases and J by 4 bases, leaving 9 bases between them. The CDR3 DNA reads TGTGCCAGTCGACAGACAAATCAGCCCCAGCATTTT. This encodes CASRQTNQPQHF.

This sequence joins TRBV28 and TRBJ1-4; 11 bases are a match to TRBD1. With 6 bases clipped from V and 4 bases from J, the junction kept 10 bases outside the gene matches. Germline V gives CDR1 MDHEN, CDR2 SYDVKM. The CDR3 is made up of 17 amino acids. This CDR3 reads CASSDSGQGDLNEKLFF. The CDR3 DNA is TGTGCCAGCAGCGACTCGGGACAGGGGGACCTTAATGAAAAACTGTTTTTT.

There are a few counts of this clonotype. The rearrangement links TRBV4-3 to TRBJ2-3, with 13 nucleotides matching TRBD2. CDR1 and CDR2 (germline): LGHNA, YSLEER. The J segment lost 6 bases and the V segment lost 0 bases, leaving 9 bases of the junction unmatched. The CDR3 spans 18 residues. CDR3 DNA: TGCGCCAGCAGCCAAGATTTGGGCCCGGGACTAGCGGGGGATACGCAGTATTTT. Translating it yields CASSQDLGPGLAGDTQYF.